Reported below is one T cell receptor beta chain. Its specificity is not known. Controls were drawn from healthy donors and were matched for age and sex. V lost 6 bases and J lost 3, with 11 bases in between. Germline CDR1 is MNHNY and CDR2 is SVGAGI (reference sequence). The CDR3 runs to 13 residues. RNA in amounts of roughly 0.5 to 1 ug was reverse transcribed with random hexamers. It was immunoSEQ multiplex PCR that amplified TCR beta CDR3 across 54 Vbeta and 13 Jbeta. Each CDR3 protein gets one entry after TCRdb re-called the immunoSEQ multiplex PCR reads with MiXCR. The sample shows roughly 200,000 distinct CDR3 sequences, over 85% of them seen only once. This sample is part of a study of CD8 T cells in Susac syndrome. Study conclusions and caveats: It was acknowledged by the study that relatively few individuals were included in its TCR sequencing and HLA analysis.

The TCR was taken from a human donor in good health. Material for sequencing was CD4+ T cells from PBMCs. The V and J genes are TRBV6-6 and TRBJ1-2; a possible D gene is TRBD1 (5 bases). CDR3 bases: TGTGCCAGCAGCCGGGGACCCTACTATGGCTACACCTTC. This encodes CASSRGPYYGYTF.